Shown below are 25 T cell receptor beta chains from a single sample sequenced in a study of cytomegalovirus exposure and HLA in healthy donors. Both 60 Vbeta primers and 13 Jbeta primers went into the PCR. Clones were read by immunoSEQ multiplex PCR, and TCRdb kept only the in-frame ones, dropping some. Here the sample spans 150,000 to 180,000 clones, around 79% being singletons. Material for sequencing was PBMCs. The receptors shown here come from a man between 25 and 39 years old in good health and CMV-seropositive.

The genes are TRBV28 and TRBJ1-3; no firm D call. Germline CDR1 MDHEN, CDR2 SYDVKM. The V gene lost 5 bases and the J gene lost 4 bases, with 9 bases spanning the gap. The CDR3 covers 13 residues. CDR3: CASSLNGGNTIYF. DNA for the CDR3: TGTGCCAGCAGTCTTAACGGGGGAAACACCATATATTTT.

The rearrangement joins TRBV2 to TRBJ1-1; unclear D gene. Trimming removed 7 bases at V and 0 bases at J, with 9 bases between. The CDR3 extends over 13 amino acids. CDR1 is SNHLY, CDR2 FYNNEI, per germline. The CDR3 sequence is CASIGEMNTEAFF. The DNA of the CDR3 is TGTGCCAGCATTGGGGAGATGAACACTGAAGCTTTCTTT.

The rearrangement uses TRBV6-1 and TRBJ1-2; 7 nucleotides agree with TRBD1. Trimming took 1 base from V and 7 from J; bases not matched to a gene: 3. Germline CDR1 is MNHNS and CDR2 is SASEGT. This CDR3 spans 13 amino acids. As DNA, the CDR3 is TGTGCCAGCAGTGAAGACAGGGGAAGTGGCTACACCTTC. Translated: CASSEDRGSGYTF.

The chain couples TRBV5-4 to TRBJ1-2; D is undetermined. V shed 4 bases and J shed 8 bases, with 9 bases lying between them. This CDR3 comprises 11 residues. The V gene's germline CDR1 is SGHNT and CDR2 YYREEE (reference sequence). The CDR3 DNA reads as TGTGCCAGCAGCACTTCAGCGGGCTACACCTTC. Protein sequence: CASSTSAGYTF.

Concerning this clone itself: Since no conserved phenylalanine or tryptophan closes the CDR3, a read error is the likely cause. The chain employs TRBV7-9 and TRBJ1-1; the match to TRBD1 covers 11 bases. There are 12 residues in the CDR3. With 10 bases clipped from V and 11 bases from J, the junction kept 9 bases outside the gene matches. Germline V gene data show CDR1 as SEHNR and CDR2 as FQNEAQ (reference sequence). CDR3: CATGTGGFVAFL. The CDR3 DNA follows: TGTGCCACCGGGACAGGGGGTTTCGTGGCTTTCCTT.

The chain carries TRBV10-1 and TRBJ2-2, with 13 bases identical to TRBD2. The CDR3 totals 18 residues. Germline CDR1 WNHNN, CDR2 SYGVQD (reference sequence). V shed 7 bases and J 2 bases; nucleotides not matched to a gene: 10. CDR3 residues: CASMKGLAGIPNTGELFF. The DNA of the CDR3 is TGCGCCAGCATGAAGGGACTAGCGGGGATTCCCAACACCGGGGAGCTGTTTTTT.

The count of this clone is one. The rearrangement uses TRBV9 and TRBJ2-3; TRBD2 agrees at 10 bases. There are 16 residues in the CDR3. Germline loops: CDR1 SGDLS, CDR2 YYNGEE. Unmatched junction bases numbered 10, after V lost 4 bases and J lost 5 bases. The DNA for the CDR3 is TGTGCCAGCAGCCCACACAGCGGGGGGGCGGGAGATACGCAGTATTTT. This gives the protein CASSPHSGGAGDTQYF.

V gene TRBV5-1 combines with J gene TRBJ2-2; D not certain. Germline CDR1 and CDR2: SGHRS and YFSETQ. This CDR3 contains 16 residues. V was trimmed by 0 bases and J by 0 bases, leaving 9 bases between them. The CDR3 here is CASSLASSANTGELFF. The CDR3 region has the DNA TGCGCCAGCAGCTTGGCTTCCAGCGCGAACACCGGGGAGCTGTTTTTT.

In DNA form, the CDR3 reads TGTGCCAGCAGTGCCTGGACAGGCAACACCGGGGAGCTGTTTTTT. It codes for CASSAWTGNTGELFF. This rearrangement joins TRBV27 to TRBJ2-2, with TRBD1 matching over 7 bases. Germline CDR1 MNHEY, CDR2 SMNVEV (reference sequence). The CDR3 sequence is 15 residues long. Trimming removed 5 bases from V and 2 bases from J; junction bases left unmatched: 5.

The gene calls are TRBV18 and TRBJ2-3; no firm D call. This CDR3 comprises 14 residues. Germline loops: CDR1 KGHSH, CDR2 LQKENI. The ends were cut back, 2 bases at V and 6 bases at J, with 12 bases in the middle. This CDR3 reads CASSPAAPPDTQYF. The CDR3 region has the DNA TGTGCCAGCTCACCAGCAGCGCCTCCCGATACGCAGTATTTT.

This clone was found a few times. This chain links TRBV18 with TRBJ2-7; 8 bases match TRBD2. There are 14 residues in the CDR3. CDR1 and CDR2 from the germline V gene are KGHSH and LQKENI. V was pared by 2 bases and J by 5 bases, with 5 bases of the junction left unmatched. CDR3: CASSPRAGGDEQYF. CDR3 nucleotides: TGTGCCAGCTCACCAAGGGCGGGGGGTGACGAGCAGTACTTC.

The chain uses TRBV2 and TRBJ2-5; 9 bases are shared with TRBD1. The germline V gene encodes CDR1 SNHLY and CDR2 FYNNEI. CDR3 length equals 15 residues. The V segment lost 3 bases and the J segment 5 bases; nucleotides outside the gene matches: 7. The CDR3 loop reads CASSDVTGGRETQYF. The CDR3 DNA follows: TGTGCCAGCAGTGATGTAACAGGGGGCAGGGAGACCCAGTACTTC.

This rearrangement joins TRBV9 to TRBJ2-7; D is unclear. In germline, CDR1 is SGDLS, CDR2 YYNGEE. V lost 0 bases and J 7 bases, leaving 11 bases between the germline ends. This CDR3 is 13 amino acids long. CDR3 sequence: CASSVGQTREQYF. CDR3 coding DNA: TGTGCCAGCAGCGTAGGGCAAACCAGGGAGCAGTACTTC.

The V gene is TRBV28, the J gene TRBJ2-2; TRBD2 agrees at 7 bases. After removal of 4 bases from V and 6 bases from J, the junction contained 5 bases not matched to a gene. This CDR3 comprises 14 residues. The V gene's germline CDR1 is MDHEN and CDR2 SYDVKM. In DNA form, the CDR3 reads TGTGCCAGCAGTTCCCGACTAGCAGCCGGGGAGCTGTTTTTT. Translated: CASSSRLAAGELFF.

The CDR3 sequence is CASARDSNSGNTIYF. DNA of the CDR3: TGCGCCAGCGCGAGGGACAGTAACTCTGGAAACACCATATATTTT. The gene calls are TRBV4-1 and TRBJ1-3; the match to TRBD1 covers 7 bases. The germline V gene has CDR1 MGHRA and CDR2 YSYEKL. There are 15 residues in the CDR3. The trim removed 8 bases at V and 0 bases at J, leaving 7 bases unmatched.

The chain carries TRBV9 and TRBJ2-7; 13 positions agree with TRBD2. This CDR3 region has 17 residues. Germline V CDR1 and CDR2: SGDLS, YYNGEE. Trimming removed 0 bases from V and 6 bases from J; junction bases left unmatched: 9. DNA for the CDR3: TGTGCCAGCAGCGTAGATCGGACTAGCGGGGGTTCGGGCGAGCAGTACTTC. Translating gives CASSVDRTSGGSGEQYF.

V is TRBV4-3 and J is TRBJ1-2, with D possibly matching TRBD1 (5 bases). The V end was cut by 0 bases, the J end by 3 bases, with 11 bases between. The CDR3 sequence is 15 residues long. Per germline, CDR1 LGHNA and CDR2 YSLEER. DNA of the CDR3: TGCGCCAGCAGCCAAGATACCAGGGAAGACTATGGCTACACCTTC. It is translated as CASSQDTREDYGYTF.

The chain uses TRBV5-4 and TRBJ2-7, with 14 bases that match TRBD2. This CDR3 contains 18 residues. Germline V gives CDR1 SGHNT, CDR2 YYREEE (reference sequence). V gave up 4 bases and J gave up 5 bases; unmatched junction bases: 14. Written as DNA, the CDR3 is TGTGCCAGCAGCCGTGGACGGACTAGCGGGGGGTCTTGGGACGAGCAGTACTTC. The encoded protein is CASSRGRTSGGSWDEQYF.

The rearrangement uses TRBV7-8 and TRBJ2-5; 14 bases fit TRBD2. CDR3 size: 15 residues. The ends lost 5 bases at V and 5 bases at J; junction bases unmatched: 4. In germline, CDR1 is SGHVS, CDR2 FQNEAQ. CDR3 protein: CASSVGTSGSETQYF. The CDR3 bases are TGTGCCAGCAGCGTCGGGACTAGCGGGAGCGAGACCCAGTACTTC. Full variable domain (remainder filled in from reference TRBV7-8 and TRBJ2-5): GAGVSQSPRYKVAKRGQDVALRCDPISGHVSLFWYQQALGQGPEFLTYFQNEAQLDKSGLPSDRFFAERPEGSVSTLKIQRTQQEDSAVYLCASSVGTSGSETQYFGPGTRLLVL.

This clone is a singleton in its sample. The rearrangement links TRBV4-3 to TRBJ1-1, with unresolved D. CDR3 size: 14 residues. The V and J ends lost 7 bases and 0 bases respectively, with 12 bases between them. CDR1 is LGHNA, CDR2 YSLEER, per germline. CDR3 in amino acids: CASKLRGLNTEAFF. The CDR3 nucleotides are TGCGCCAGCAAGCTCAGAGGCTTGAACACTGAAGCTTTCTTT.

The rearrangement links TRBV5-5 to TRBJ2-7, with 9 bases aligning to TRBD2. The length of the CDR3 is 16 residues. J lost 0 bases, V lost 4 bases, and 8 bases had no gene match. Per germline, CDR1 SGHKS and CDR2 YYEKEE (reference sequence). CDR3 residues: CASSATGTSISYEQYF. CDR3 DNA: TGTGCCAGCAGCGCGACCGGGACTAGCATCTCCTACGAGCAGTACTTC.

This clone came up once. Relative to the germline gene, one junction end is altered; a read error may explain this. J is TRBJ2-1 and V is TRBV6-5; a possible D gene is TRBD1 (5 bases). CDR3 length equals 11 residues. The germline V gene has CDR1 MNHEY and CDR2 SVGAGI. Written as DNA, the CDR3 is TGTGCCAGCAGTCAGGGCCTAGAGCTGTTCTTC. Its protein product is CASSQGLELFF.

The V and J genes are TRBV7-2 and TRBJ1-2; the D gene is possibly TRBD1 (5 bases). The CDR3 covers 15 residues. V was pared by 6 bases and J by 3 bases, with 17 bases between. Germline assignment: CDR1 SGHTA and CDR2 FQGNSA. CDR3 DNA sequence: TGTGCCAGCAGTCTAAGCTATGGGGCCCACTATGGCTACACCTTC. Translation gives CASSLSYGAHYGYTF. Full variable domain (rest looked up from reference TRBV7-2 and TRBJ1-2): GAGVSQSPSNKVTEKGKDVELRCDPISGHTALYWYRQSLGQGLEFLIYFQGNSAPDKSGLPSDRFSAERTGGSVSTLTIQRTQQEDSAVYLCASSLSYGAHYGYTFGSGTRLTVV.

This chain joins TRBV7-9 and TRBJ1-2; a weak D match, TRBD1 (6 bases). Germline CDR1 and CDR2: SEHNR and FQNEAQ (reference sequence). There are 12 residues in the CDR3. V lost 7 bases, J lost 9 bases, and 15 bases lay in between. CDR3 sequence: CASNSDRFSYTF. CDR3 nucleotide sequence: TGTGCCAGCAACAGCGACAGGTTCAGCTACACCTTC. The variable domain in full, completed from reference TRBV7-9 and TRBJ1-2, reads DTGVSQNPRHKITKRGQNVTFRCDPISEHNRLYWYRQTLGQGPEFLTYFQNEAQLEKSRLLSDRFSAERPKGSFSTLEIQRTEQGDSAMYLCASNSDRFSYTFGSGTRLTVV.

The chain has TRBV4-3 and TRBJ1-3; 9 bases match TRBD1. Germline loops: CDR1 LGHNA, CDR2 YSLEER. This CDR3 is built from 18 residues. The ends lost 4 bases at V and 1 base at J; junction bases unmatched: 11. CDR3 nucleotide sequence: TGCGCCAGCAGCCTAAACCTACAGACAGGGGGGTCTGGAAACACCATATATTTT. This gives the protein CASSLNLQTGGSGNTIYF.